This record looks at one T cell receptor (beta chain) sequence and its context. How the authors handled the data: Nucleated cell number was recorded as an estimate derived from reference gene primer amplification. Clones were read by immunoSEQ multiplex PCR, and TCRdb kept only the in-frame ones, dropping some. The V and J calls and clone size come from that table; D and trimming were worked out from the DNA. The sample lists around 76,000 clones, about four fifths occurring once. This CDR3 is built from 14 residues. Trimming took off 3 bases at V and 7 bases at J, with 12 bases between the two ends. In germline, CDR1 is MNHEY, CDR2 SMNVEV (reference sequence). The sample originates from a study of blood T cell repertoires in COVID-19. Looking at the study overall: The study drew acute and convalescent COVID-19 samples from the United States, Italy and Spain. T cells, B-cell-depleted T cells, or PBMCs provided the cDNA or gDNA that served as material.

The clonotype originates from a woman older than 75 with active or convalescent COVID-19. The gene calls are TRBV27 and TRBJ2-2; D is perhaps TRBD2 (6 bases). What was sequenced was peripheral blood. The DNA for the CDR3 is TGTGCCAGCAGTTTTCAGGGACTGTTCGGGGAGCTGTTTTTT. Amino acids: CASSFQGLFGELFF.